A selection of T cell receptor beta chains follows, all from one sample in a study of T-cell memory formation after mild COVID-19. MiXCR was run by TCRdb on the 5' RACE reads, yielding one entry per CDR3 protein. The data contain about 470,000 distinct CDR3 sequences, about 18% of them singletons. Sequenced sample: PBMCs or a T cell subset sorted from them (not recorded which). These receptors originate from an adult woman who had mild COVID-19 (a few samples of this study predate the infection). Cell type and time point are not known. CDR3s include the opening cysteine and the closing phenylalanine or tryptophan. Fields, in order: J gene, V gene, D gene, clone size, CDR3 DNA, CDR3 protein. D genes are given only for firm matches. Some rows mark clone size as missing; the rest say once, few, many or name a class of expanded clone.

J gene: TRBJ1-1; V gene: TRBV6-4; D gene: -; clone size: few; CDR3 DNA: TGTGCCAGCAGTGACTCAGGGGCCACTGAAGCTTTCTTT; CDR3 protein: CASSDSGATEAFF
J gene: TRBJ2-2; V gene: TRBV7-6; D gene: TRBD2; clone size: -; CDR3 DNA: TGTGCCAGCAGCCCGGGACTAGCGGTCGGGGAGCTGTTTTTT; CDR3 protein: CASSPGLAVGELFF
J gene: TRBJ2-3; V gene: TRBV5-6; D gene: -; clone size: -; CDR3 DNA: TGTGCCAGCAGCACAGACAGGGACTTCACAGATACGCAGTATTTT; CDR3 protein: CASSTDRDFTDTQYF
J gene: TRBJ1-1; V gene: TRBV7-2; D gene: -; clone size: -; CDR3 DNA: TGTGCCAGCAGCTTATTAACCGAAGCTTTCTTT; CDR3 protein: CASSLLTEAFF
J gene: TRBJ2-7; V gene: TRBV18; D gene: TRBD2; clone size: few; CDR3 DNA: TGTGCCAGCTCCCCGACTAGCGGGGGCCTTTCCTACGAGCAGTACTTC; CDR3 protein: CASSPTSGGLSYEQYF
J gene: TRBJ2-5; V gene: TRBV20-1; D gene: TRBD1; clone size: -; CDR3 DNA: TGCAGTGCTAGCCCCGACAGGGGTTCGGAAGAGACCCAGTACTTC; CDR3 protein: CSASPDRGSEETQYF
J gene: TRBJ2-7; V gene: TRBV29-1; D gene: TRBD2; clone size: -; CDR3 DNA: TGCAGCGCCGGGACTAGCGGGAGGTCCTACGAGCAGTACTTC; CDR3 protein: CSAGTSGRSYEQYF
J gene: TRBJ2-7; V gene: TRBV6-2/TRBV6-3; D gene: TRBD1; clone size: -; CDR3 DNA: TGTGCCAGCAGTTTCGACAGGGGCGAACCGCCCTACGAGCAGTACTTC; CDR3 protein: CASSFDRGEPPYEQYF
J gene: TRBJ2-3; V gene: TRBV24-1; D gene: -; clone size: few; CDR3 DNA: TGTGCCACCAGTCCCCCGGCGGGGACAGATACGCAGTATTTT; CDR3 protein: CATSPPAGTDTQYF
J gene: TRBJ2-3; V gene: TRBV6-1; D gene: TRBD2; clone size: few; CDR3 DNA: TGTGCCAGCAGAAGGACTAGCGGGAGCCACACAGATACGCAGTATTTT; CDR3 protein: CASRRTSGSHTDTQYF
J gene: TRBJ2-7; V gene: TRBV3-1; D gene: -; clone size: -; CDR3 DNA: TGTGCCAGCAGCCAAGATAGGGGTCGGGGGTACCCCTACGAGCAGTACTTC; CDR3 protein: CASSQDRGRGYPYEQYF
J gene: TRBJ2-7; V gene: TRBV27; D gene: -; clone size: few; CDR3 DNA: TGTGCCAGCAGTTTAACGCACGTCTACGAGCAGTACTTC; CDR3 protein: CASSLTHVYEQYF
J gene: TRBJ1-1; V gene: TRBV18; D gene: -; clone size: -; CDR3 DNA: TGTGCCAGCTCTCCTAGACCGGGATGGGGTACTGAAGCTTTCTTT; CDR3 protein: CASSPRPGWGTEAFF
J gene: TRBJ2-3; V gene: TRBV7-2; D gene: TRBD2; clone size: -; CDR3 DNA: TGTGCCAGCAGTTTAGGGACTAGCGTGCAGTATTTT; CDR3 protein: CASSLGTSVQYF
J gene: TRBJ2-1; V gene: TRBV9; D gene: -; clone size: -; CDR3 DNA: TGTGCCAGCAGCGTAGCCGGGGACTGGAATGAGCAGTTCTTC; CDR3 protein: CASSVAGDWNEQFF
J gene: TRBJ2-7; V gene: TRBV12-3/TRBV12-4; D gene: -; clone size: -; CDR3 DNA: TGTGCCAGCAGTACTTCCGGGACCAAGCAGTACTTC; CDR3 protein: CASSTSGTKQYF
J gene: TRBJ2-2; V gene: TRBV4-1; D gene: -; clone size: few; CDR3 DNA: TGCGCCAGCAGCCAAGCCTCGGACAGCCTAAACACCGGGGAGCTGTTTTTT; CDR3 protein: CASSQASDSLNTGELFF
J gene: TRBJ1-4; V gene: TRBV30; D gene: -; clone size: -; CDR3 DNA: TGTGCCTGGAGTGTAGGGTTAGGGGATGGTGAAAAACTGTTTTTT; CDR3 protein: CAWSVGLGDGEKLFF
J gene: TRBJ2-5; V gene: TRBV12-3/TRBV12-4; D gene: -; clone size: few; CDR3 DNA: TGTGCCAGCAGTACCGCAGAGACCCAGTACTTC; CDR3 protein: CASSTAETQYF
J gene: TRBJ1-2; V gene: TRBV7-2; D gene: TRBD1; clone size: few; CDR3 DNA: TGTGCCAGCAGACCTGACAGGGACTATGGCTACACCTTC; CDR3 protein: CASRPDRDYGYTF
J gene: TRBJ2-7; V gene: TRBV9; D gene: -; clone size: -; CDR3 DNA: TGTGCCAGCAGCGTGCATGCTGATCCCTCCTACGAGCAGTACTTC; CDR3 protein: CASSVHADPSYEQYF
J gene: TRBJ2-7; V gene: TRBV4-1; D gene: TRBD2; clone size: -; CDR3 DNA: TGCGCCAGCAGCCAAGATTCCCTAGCGGGGGGGCTCGAGCAGTACTTC; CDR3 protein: CASSQDSLAGGLEQYF
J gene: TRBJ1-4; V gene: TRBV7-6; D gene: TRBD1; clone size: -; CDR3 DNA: TGTGCCAGCAGCTTGGGACAGCCCGGGGAAAAACTGTTTTTT; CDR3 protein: CASSLGQPGEKLFF
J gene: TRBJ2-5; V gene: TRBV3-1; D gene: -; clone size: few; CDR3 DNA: TGTGCCAGCAGCCAAGTTTCCGGGAGTACGGTAGAGACCCAGTACTTC; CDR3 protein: CASSQVSGSTVETQYF
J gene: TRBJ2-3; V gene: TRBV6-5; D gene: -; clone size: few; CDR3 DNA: TGTGCCAGCAGTAGGACCCGAACGGCAGATACGCAGTATTTT; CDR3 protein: CASSRTRTADTQYF
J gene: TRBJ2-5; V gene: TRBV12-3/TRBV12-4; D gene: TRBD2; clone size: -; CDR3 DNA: TGTGCCTCAGGGACTAGCCGAGAGACCCAGTACTTC; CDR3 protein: CASGTSRETQYF
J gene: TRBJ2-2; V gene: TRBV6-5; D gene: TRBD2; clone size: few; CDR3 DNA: TGTGCCAGCAACCGACTAGCGGGAGGTACCGGGGAGCTGTTTTTT; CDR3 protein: CASNRLAGGTGELFF
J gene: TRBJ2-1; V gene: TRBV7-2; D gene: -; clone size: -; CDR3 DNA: TGTGCCAGCAGCCCGCGGCGGGAAAATGAGCAGTTCTTC; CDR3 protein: CASSPRRENEQFF
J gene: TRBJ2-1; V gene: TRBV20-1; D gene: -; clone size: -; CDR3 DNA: TGCAGTGCTACACCCCAGGGCTACAATGAGCAGTTCTTC; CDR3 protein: CSATPQGYNEQFF
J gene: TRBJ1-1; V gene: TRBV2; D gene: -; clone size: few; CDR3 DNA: TGTGCCAGCAGTGACCAGGGACCGGGTCTCACTGAAGCTTTCTTT; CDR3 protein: CASSDQGPGLTEAFF
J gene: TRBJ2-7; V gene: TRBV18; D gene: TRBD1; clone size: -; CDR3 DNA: TGTGCCAGCTCACCGTTGGGACAGGCGTTCTACGAGCAGTACTTC; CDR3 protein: CASSPLGQAFYEQYF
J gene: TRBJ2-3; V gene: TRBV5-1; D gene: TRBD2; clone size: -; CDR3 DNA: TGCGCCAGCAGCCCGCTAGGGGCTAGCGGGGGGCTGGGAGATACGCAGTATTTT; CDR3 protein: CASSPLGASGGLGDTQYF
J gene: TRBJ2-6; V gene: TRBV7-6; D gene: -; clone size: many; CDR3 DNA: TGTGCCAGCAGCAACTCTGGGGCCAACGTCCTGACTTTC; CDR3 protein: CASSNSGANVLTF
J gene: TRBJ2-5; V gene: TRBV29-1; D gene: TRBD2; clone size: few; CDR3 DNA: TGCAGCGCGGGGGGACTAGCGGGAGTCTACCAAGAGACCCAGTACTTC; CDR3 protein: CSAGGLAGVYQETQYF
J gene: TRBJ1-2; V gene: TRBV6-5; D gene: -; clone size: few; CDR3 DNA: TGTGCCAGCAGTTACTCGATTTCGGGGTTGGGCTACACCTTC; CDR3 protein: CASSYSISGLGYTF
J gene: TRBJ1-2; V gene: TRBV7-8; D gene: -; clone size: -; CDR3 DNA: TGTGCCAGCAGCCCACGGATACTCTATGGCTACACCTTC; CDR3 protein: CASSPRILYGYTF
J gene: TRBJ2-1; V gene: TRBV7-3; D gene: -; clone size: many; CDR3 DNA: TGTGCCAGCAGCATAAACGGGGGATTTAGCTATGAGCAGTTCTTC; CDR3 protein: CASSINGGFSYEQFF
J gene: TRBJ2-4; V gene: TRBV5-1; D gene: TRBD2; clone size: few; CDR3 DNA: TGCGCCAGCAGCTCCATCATTCGGGGGGGATCCAAAAACATTCAGTACTTC; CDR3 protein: CASSSIIRGGSKNIQYF
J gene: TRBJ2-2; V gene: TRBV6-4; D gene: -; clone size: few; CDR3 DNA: TGTGCCAGCAGTCACAGGGCGAACACCGGGGAGCTGTTTTTT; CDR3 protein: CASSHRANTGELFF